This T cell receptor beta chain derives from a study of T cell changes during pregnancy in multiple sclerosis. From germline, CDR1 is SGDLS and CDR2 YYNGEE. V was clipped by 5 bases and J by 5 bases, with 11 bases between them. The CDR3 is 12 amino acids. Sequencing was performed with immunoSEQ multiplex PCR; in TCRdb, only in-frame clones are kept and a portion is missing. The sample has roughly 51,000 clones, approximately 94% seen once. The starting material was CD8+ T cells from peripheral blood mononuclear cells, obtained before pregnancy. The genes are TRBV9 and TRBJ2-7; D is possibly TRBD2 (5 bases). This clonotype was obtained from a female donor with multiple sclerosis, enrolled in a pregnancy study. CDR3 in amino acids: CASSGIGDEQYF. In nucleotides, the CDR3 is TGTGCCAGCAGTGGGATCGGGGACGAGCAGTACTTC.